The clone carrying this TCR beta chain appeared once. Antigen: not known. The protocol was immunoSEQ multiplex PCR, while the TCRdb copy is restricted to in-frame clones and leaves out a portion. Of 90,000 to 120,000 clones listed, around 89% are singletons. This record comes from a study of T cell responses to AZD1222 COVID-19 vaccine. Study-wide results and limits: Clonal diversity was possibly underestimated; the donors were predominantly white British and more often female.

The CDR3 runs 17 residues. Trimming cost V 0 bases and J 8 bases, with 17 bases left between them. Germline loops: CDR1 LGHNT, CDR2 FRNRAP. Source: peripheral blood, taken on day 0 of AZD1222 vaccination. The clonotype originates from an adult in good health. The genes are TRBV12-5 and TRBJ1-6; possibly TRBD1 for D (5 bases). As DNA, the CDR3 is TGTGCTAGTGGTTTGGTTACCGCAAAACAAGGGGATTCACCCCTCCACTTT. Amino acid sequence: CASGLVTAKQGDSPLHF.